What follows are 32 T cell receptor beta chains derived from one specimen sequenced in a study of T cells in Graves' hyperthyroidism and ophthalmopathy. What was amplified from RNA transcripts were TCR beta CDR3 regions. HTBI primers were employed in a first-round RT-PCR of the TCR CDR3. TCRdb fed the multiplex PCR reads into MiXCR, producing one record per CDR3 protein. The repertoire holds about 500,000 distinct CDR3 sequences, with 13% to 15% as singletons. The sequenced sample consisted of blood. The receptors shown here come from a woman in her late teens or twenties with Graves' hyperthyroidism.

This clonotype was picked up many times. This chain joins TRBV7-9 and TRBJ2-7; D is uncertain. The germline V and J ends were trimmed by 5 bases and 2 bases, with 16 bases remaining between them. CDR1 is SEHNR, CDR2 FQNEAQ, per germline (reference sequence). The CDR3 sequence is 15 residues long. CDR3 loop: CASSPPLSPTYEQYV. The DNA for the CDR3 is TGTGCCAGCAGCCCACCTCTCTCACCCACCTACGAGCAGTACGTC.

This clonotype came up many times. The chain carries TRBV20-1 and TRBJ2-3; 7 bases agree with TRBD2. Germline lookup yields CDR1 DFQATT and CDR2 SNEGSKA (reference sequence). After removal of 2 bases from V and 3 bases from J, the junction contained 8 bases not matched to a gene. The CDR3 totals 15 residues. The CDR3 protein is CSARITRTRTDTQYF. The CDR3 bases are TGCAGTGCTAGAATCACCAGGACTAGGACAGATACGCAGTATTTT.

In this sample, this clonotype turned up a few times. The genes are TRBV7-2 and TRBJ1-5; tentative D call: TRBD1 (5 bases). Per the germline V gene, CDR1 is SGHTA and CDR2 is FQGNSA. The CDR3 is 14 residues long. Trimming took 1 base from V and 9 from J, leaving 13 bases between them. For the CDR3, the DNA is TGTGCCAGCAGCTTAGTTCAGGGTGCGAGGCCCCAGCATTTT. Translated: CASSLVQGARPQHF.

This clonotype was observed at least ten times. This chain links TRBV15 with TRBJ1-4, with TRBD1 identical over 9 bases. The CDR3 spans 16 residues. CDR1 and CDR2 (germline): LNHNV, YYDKDF (reference sequence). V shed 0 bases, J shed 6 bases, and the junction held 5 bases outside the gene matches. The CDR3 bases are TGTGCCACCAGCAGAGATTTGGGACAGGGCGATGAAAAACTGTTTTTT. This gives the protein CATSRDLGQGDEKLFF. Drawing the rest from reference TRBV15 and TRBJ1-4, the complete variable domain is DAMVIQNPRYQVTQFGKPVTLSCSQTLNHNVMYWYQQKSSQAPKLLFHYYDKDFNNEADTPDNFQSRRPNTSFCFLDIRSPGLGDTAMYLCATSRDLGQGDEKLFFGSGTQLSVL.

Ten or more counts support this clonotype. This chain joins TRBV7-8 and TRBJ1-1; D unresolved. Germline CDR1 is SGHVS and CDR2 is FQNEAQ. Deletions cut 5 bases from V and 0 bases from J, with 10 bases between. The CDR3 runs to 14 residues. This CDR3 is CASSPRRMNTEAFF. CDR3 nucleotide sequence: TGTGCCAGCAGCCCCAGACGGATGAACACTGAAGCTTTCTTT. Full variable domain (missing parts from reference TRBV7-8 and TRBJ1-1): GAGVSQSPRYKVAKRGQDVALRCDPISGHVSLFWYQQALGQGPEFLTYFQNEAQLDKSGLPSDRFFAERPEGSVSTLKIQRTQQEDSAVYLCASSPRRMNTEAFFGQGTRLTVV.

This clonotype came up many times. This chain uses TRBV30 with TRBJ1-1; 7 nucleotides align to TRBD1. This CDR3 is built from 13 residues. Looked up from germline, CDR1 is GTSNPN and CDR2 is SVGIG (reference sequence). The V and J ends lost 1 base and 7 bases, in that order; junction bases with no gene match: 6. CDR3 sequence (DNA): TGTGCCTGGAGTGGACAGGGTCAAGGTGAAGCTTTCTTT. Protein: CAWSGQGQGEAFF. Filled out from reference TRBV30 and TRBJ1-1, the complete variable domain reads SQTIHQWPATLVQPVGSPLSLECTVEGTSNPNLYWYRQAAGRGLQLLFYSVGIGQISSEVPQNLSASRPQDRQFILSSKKLLLSDSGFYLCAWSGQGQGEAFFGQGTRLTVV.

This clonotype was counted many times. The genes are TRBV7-8 and TRBJ2-7, with TRBD2 matching 10 bases. Germline-derived CDR1 and CDR2 are SGHVS and FQNEAQ. CDR3 length: 14 residues. V lost 4 bases to trimming and J lost 9 bases; unmatched junction nucleotides: 9. The CDR3 region is CASSSQGLAGVQYF. CDR3 sequence (DNA): TGTGCCAGCAGCTCCCAAGGCCTAGCGGGAGTGCAGTACTTC.

This clonotype appeared a few times. The CDR3 DNA follows: TGTGCCAGTAGCTCTCGGACAATCGGCTATGGCTACACCTTC. Residues: CASSSRTIGYGYTF. V is TRBV19 and J is TRBJ1-2, with D perhaps matching TRBD1 (5 bases). Germline assignment: CDR1 LNHDA and CDR2 SQIVND (reference sequence). V was trimmed by 6 bases and J by 4 bases, leaving 15 bases between them. This CDR3 spans 14 amino acids.

This clonotype was counted a few times. The gene calls are TRBV29-1 and TRBJ2-1; tentatively, D is TRBD2 (6 bases). V lost 5 bases and J lost 6, with 17 bases in between. Per the germline V gene, CDR1 is SQVTM and CDR2 is ANQGSEA. This CDR3 comprises 14 residues. In DNA, the CDR3 is TGCAGCGTTACCCCACGGGAGCTCGGCAATGAGCAGTTCTTC. It yields the protein CSVTPRELGNEQFF.

This clonotype occurred many times. This rearrangement joins TRBV20-1 to TRBJ1-1; 7 positions agree with TRBD1. The CDR3 length is 15 residues. In germline, CDR1 is DFQATT, CDR2 SNEGSKA (reference sequence). The J segment lost 4 bases and the V segment lost 6 bases, leaving 14 bases of the junction unmatched. CDR3 nucleotides: TGCAGTGCGCGCAGGACAGGTCTTTTATCCACTGAAGCTTTCTTT. Translated: CSARRTGLLSTEAFF.

This clonotype was observed a few times. The chain combines TRBV18 with TRBJ2-7, with 7 bases aligning to TRBD2. The trim removed 4 bases at V and 3 bases at J, leaving 12 bases unmatched. Germline CDR1 is KGHSH and CDR2 is LQKENI. There are 16 residues in the CDR3. CDR3 sequence reads: CASSLPGRGLYYEQYF. The DNA for the CDR3 is TGTGCCAGCTCACTCCCAGGGAGGGGCCTGTACTACGAGCAGTACTTC.

The table lists this clonotype with many counts. The CDR3 spells CASRETGDLALDLYTF. The CDR3 DNA is TGTGCCAGCAGAGAGACAGGGGACTTGGCATTGGACCTTTACACCTTC. The J gene is TRBJ1-2, the V gene TRBV28, with 8 bases that match TRBD1. The germline V gene encodes CDR1 MDHEN and CDR2 SYDVKM. V gave up 6 bases and J gave up 11 bases; unmatched junction bases: 20. This CDR3 contains 16 residues.

This clonotype was detected many times. This sequence joins TRBV7-8 and TRBJ2-1; TRBD2 matches at 7 bases. There are 17 residues in the CDR3. The germline V gene encodes CDR1 SGHVS and CDR2 FQNEAQ. With 4 bases clipped from V and 3 bases from J, the junction kept 12 bases outside the gene matches. This CDR3 reads CASSSLLTSVNYNEQFF. CDR3 DNA: TGTGCCAGCAGCTCCCTCCTTACTAGCGTCAACTACAATGAGCAGTTCTTC.

In its sample, this clonotype was seen many times. The chain recombines TRBV30 with TRBJ2-5, with D uncertain. This CDR3 region has 14 residues. Deletions cut 3 bases from V and 9 bases from J, with 20 bases between. The germline CDR1 and CDR2 sequences are GTSNPN and SVGIG (reference sequence). The CDR3 protein is CAWRRTDGPVPQYF. The CDR3 region has the DNA TGTGCCTGGAGACGGACCGACGGTCCCGTACCCCAGTACTTC.

As for this clonotype: It differs at one base from a far larger clone, so likely a read error. The chain combines TRBV18 with TRBJ1-1; possible D gene TRBD1, 6 bases. The V gene's germline CDR1 is KGHSH and CDR2 LQKENI. The CDR3 extends over 13 amino acids. V lost 7 bases, J lost 2 bases, and 11 bases lay in between. DNA of the CDR3: TGTGCCAGCTTGCCCGGGGGCAACACTGAAGCTTTCTTT. It specifies CASLPGGNTEAFF. Full variable domain (outside the CDR3, taken from reference TRBV18 and TRBJ1-1): NAGVMQNPRHLVRRRGQEARLRCSPMKGHSHVYWYRQLPEEGLKFMVYLQKENIIDESGMPKERFSAEFPKEGPSILRIQQVVRGDSAAYFCASLPGGNTEAFFGQGTRLTVV.

The chain combines TRBV2 with TRBJ2-2; 12 nucleotides line up with TRBD2. CDR1 is SNHLY, CDR2 FYNNEI, per germline. This CDR3 contains 15 residues. After removal of 6 bases from V and 8 bases from J, the junction contained 7 bases not matched to a gene. The CDR3 loop is CASSFETSGSGELFF. Written as DNA, the CDR3 is TGTGCCAGCAGCTTCGAGACTAGCGGGAGTGGGGAGCTGTTTTTT. Complete variable domain (other parts from reference TRBV2 and TRBJ2-2): EPEVTQTPSHQVTQMGQEVILRCVPISNHLYFYWYRQILGQKVEFLVSFYNNEISEKSEIFDDQFSVERPDGSNFTLKIRSTKLEDSAMYFCASSFETSGSGELFFGEGSRLTVL.

The table lists this clonotype with many counts. The rearrangement uses TRBV2 and TRBJ1-2, with a tentative D call TRBD1 (6 bases). Germline V gene lookup returns CDR1 SNHLY and CDR2 FYNNEI. The CDR3 covers 15 residues. V was clipped by 6 bases and J by 5 bases, with 19 bases between them. In nucleotides, the CDR3 is TGTGCCAGCAGACCAGGTCAGGGGAATTATTATGGCTACACCTTC. It is translated as CASRPGQGNYYGYTF.

This clonotype came up many times. This chain uses TRBV11-2 with TRBJ2-2, with D unresolved. Germline loops: CDR1 SGHAT, CDR2 FQNNGV. Trimming left V 4 bases short and J 6 bases short, with 15 bases between. The CDR3 is made up of 15 amino acids. The CDR3 DNA reads as TGTGCCAGCAGCTCCTCGGCAGTAGTAGCCGGGGAGCTGTTTTTT. Residues: CASSSSAVVAGELFF.

Comments on this clonotype: A much larger clone lies one base from this, so it may be a read error. The rearrangement uses TRBV29-1 and TRBJ1-1, with a possible D match to TRBD1 (6 bases). This CDR3 comprises 15 residues. Germline lookup yields CDR1 SQVTM and CDR2 ANQGSEA. CDR3 protein: CGVFTGTSLNTEAFF. The CDR3, as DNA: TGCGGCGTTTTTACAGGGACTTCCCTGAACACTGAAGCTTTCTTT. Supplemented by reference TRBV29-1 and TRBJ1-1, the full variable domain reads SAVISQKPSRDICQRGTSLTIQCQVDSQVTMMFWYRQQPGQSLTLIATANQGSEATYESGFVIDKFPISRPNLTFSTLTVSNMSPEDSSIYLCGVFTGTSLNTEAFFGQGTRLTVV.

The table lists this clonotype with many counts. The chain employs TRBV2 and TRBJ1-1; 10 nucleotides align to TRBD1. Germline V CDR1 and CDR2: SNHLY, FYNNEI. V lost 5 bases to trimming and J lost 7 bases; unmatched junction nucleotides: 22. This CDR3 has 19 residues. The CDR3 DNA is TGTGCCAGCAGTCTCCGCTTGGACAGGGGGGCCACTCCGGGTTTTGAAGCTTTCTTT. Translated, it gives CASSLRLDRGATPGFEAFF.

This clonotype occurred many times. The chain couples TRBV3-1 to TRBJ2-7; 11 nucleotides align to TRBD2. This CDR3 is built from 16 residues. CDR1 and CDR2 from the germline V gene are LGHDT and YNNKEL (reference sequence). V dropped 1 base and J dropped 3; count of bases not matched to a gene: 5. Written as DNA, the CDR3 is TGTGCCAGCAGCCAAGCCCTGGGACTAGCGGTCTACGAGCAGTACTTC. The encoded protein is CASSQALGLAVYEQYF.

This clonotype was observed many times. This chain uses TRBV12-3 or TRBV12-4 with TRBJ1-2; 12 nucleotides agree with TRBD1. V gave up 5 bases and J gave up 8 bases; unmatched junction bases: 12. This CDR3 has 16 residues. CDR3 sequence: CASSPGTGGARRGYTF. The CDR3 DNA reads TGTGCCAGCAGTCCAGGGACAGGGGGCGCGAGAAGAGGCTACACCTTC.

This clonotype was detected ten times or more. The chain links TRBV27 to TRBJ2-1; no clear D gene. The CDR3 contains 10 residues. Trimming removed 9 bases from V and 8 bases from J, with 8 bases in between. From germline, CDR1 is MNHEY and CDR2 SMNVEV (reference sequence). The CDR3 is CASGSYEQFF. The CDR3 nucleotides read TGTGCCAGTGGCAGTTATGAGCAGTTCTTC.

In this sample, this clonotype turned up many times. The chain is built from TRBV27 and TRBJ2-5, with D perhaps matching TRBD2 (5 bases). The CDR3 runs to 16 residues. Trimming shortened V by 0 bases and J by 0 bases, and 11 bases separated the two germline ends. CDR1 is MNHEY and CDR2 is SMNVEV in the germline V gene (reference sequence). DNA of the CDR3: TGTGCCAGCAGTTTATCCTCCGGGGAGCACCAAGAGACCCAGTACTTC. Its protein is CASSLSSGEHQETQYF.

V is TRBV25-1 and J is TRBJ2-2; D might be TRBD1 (5 bases). The V end lost 4 bases, the J end lost 1 base, and 16 bases lay between the germline ends. The CDR3 consists of 17 residues. Germline lookup yields CDR1 MGHDK and CDR2 SYGVNS. CDR3 sequence reads: CASSARYQTENTGELFF. The CDR3 DNA follows: TGTGCCAGCAGTGCTAGATACCAGACAGAGAACACCGGGGAGCTGTTTTTT.

This clonotype was detected only a few times. The V and J genes are TRBV13 and TRBJ1-1; weak D call: TRBD1 (5 bases). Germline V lookup: CDR1 PRHDT, CDR2 FYEKMQ (reference sequence). The CDR3 spans 15 residues. V was shortened by 5 bases and J by 4 bases, with 17 bases between the two germline ends. The CDR3 sequence: CASSPYPGGGTEAFF. CDR3 DNA sequence: TGTGCCAGCAGCCCATACCCGGGGGGAGGCACTGAAGCTTTCTTT.

V usage is TRBV2 and J usage is TRBJ2-1, with TRBD2 identical over 14 bases. Germline values: CDR1 SNHLY, CDR2 FYNNEI. The CDR3 runs to 16 residues. V lost 6 bases, J lost 8 bases, and 9 bases stayed unmatched. Here the CDR3 reads CASRAGLAGASDEQFF. The CDR3 DNA reads TGTGCCAGCAGGGCGGGACTAGCGGGAGCCTCGGATGAGCAGTTCTTC. Looking up the rest from reference TRBV2 and TRBJ2-1 gives the full variable domain: EPEVTQTPSHQVTQMGQEVILRCVPISNHLYFYWYRQILGQKVEFLVSFYNNEISEKSEIFDDQFSVERPDGSNFTLKIRSTKLEDSAMYFCASRAGLAGASDEQFFGPGTRLTVL.

The chain carries TRBV20-1 and TRBJ1-5; perhaps TRBD1 as D (6 bases). This CDR3 is built from 14 residues. With 3 bases removed from V and 4 bases from J, the gap between germline ends came to 13 bases. Germline V CDR1 and CDR2: DFQATT, SNEGSKA (reference sequence). The CDR3 sequence: CSARGGADNQPQHF. The DNA for the CDR3 is TGCAGTGCTAGGGGGGGGGCGGATAATCAGCCCCAGCATTTT.

Many counts were recorded for this clonotype. The chain uses TRBV11-1 and TRBJ1-1; D not certain. Trimming pared 1 base from V and 8 bases from J, leaving 11 bases between. CDR3 length: 13 residues. Germline values: CDR1 SGHAT, CDR2 FQDESV (reference sequence). DNA of the CDR3: TGTGCCAGCAGCTTAGGAGTGGGCCCCGAAGCTTTCTTT. It yields the protein CASSLGVGPEAFF.

The J gene is TRBJ2-1, the V gene TRBV25-1, with D unclear. Per the germline V gene, CDR1 is MGHDK and CDR2 is SYGVNS. With 6 bases removed from V and 8 bases from J, the gap between germline ends came to 8 bases. This CDR3 has 11 residues. CDR3 in amino acids: CASRYRDEQFF. Here the CDR3 DNA reads TGTGCCAGCAGATATCGGGATGAGCAGTTCTTC.

A few counts support this clonotype. The chain recombines TRBV6-2 or TRBV6-3 with TRBJ2-5, with 12 bases that match TRBD2. V lost 2 bases and J lost 5; bases outside the gene matches: 6. The CDR3 is 16 amino acids. Germline CDR1 reads MNHEY; CDR2 reads SVGEGT. The CDR3 loop is CASSYGRLAGGETQYF. For the CDR3, the DNA is TGTGCCAGCAGTTACGGCAGGCTAGCGGGAGGGGAGACCCAGTACTTC.

V is TRBV30 and J is TRBJ2-3; no definite D call. CDR1 and CDR2 from the germline V gene are GTSNPN and SVGIG (reference sequence). V gave up 2 bases and J gave up 0 bases, with 15 bases separating them. The CDR3 extends over 16 amino acids. In DNA form, the CDR3 reads TGTGCCTGGAGTCCTCCGGGCCCGGTTAGCACAGATACGCAGTATTTT. Amino acid sequence: CAWSPPGPVSTDTQYF.